Presented here are 17 T cell receptor beta chains from one specimen sequenced in a study of shared clonotypes between healthy human individuals. Clones were sequenced by immunoSEQ multiplex PCR, and TCRdb holds only the in-frame ones, with some missing. The table shows about 110,000 clones, with roughly two thirds occurring only once. The sample was memory CD8+ T cells sorted from blood. Subset denoted: CD45RO+ cells pooled with CCR7-negative TemRA cells. These receptor sequences come from a woman in her twenties or thirties in good health.

This chain links TRBV7-9 with TRBJ1-4; D is unresolved. CDR3 length: 14 amino acids. Germline CDR1 and CDR2: SEHNR and FQNEAQ (reference sequence). V was trimmed by 5 bases and J by 0 bases, leaving 7 bases between them. The chain's CDR3 is CASSRGSTNEKLFF. CDR3 coding DNA: TGTGCCAGCAGCCGGGGTTCAACTAATGAAAAACTGTTTTTT.

This clone was seen only a few times. The genes are TRBV19 and TRBJ2-7; 10 bases agree with TRBD2. Losses at the gene ends were 5 bases for V and 6 bases for J; bases not matched to a gene: 10. CDR3 length equals 15 residues. In germline, CDR1 is LNHDA, CDR2 SQIVND (reference sequence). DNA of the CDR3: TGTGCCAGTAGTGCCTTGACTAGCGGGTTTGGCGAGCAGTACTTC. Protein sequence: CASSALTSGFGEQYF.

The chain uses TRBV6-4 and TRBJ2-3; D gene uncertain. V lost 5 bases and J lost 6, with 12 bases in between. Germline loops: CDR1 MRHNA, CDR2 SNTAGT. The CDR3 contains 13 residues. CDR3 bases: TGTGCCAGCAGTCCGTCGGAGCGCGATACGCAGTATTTT. As protein: CASSPSERDTQYF.

The rearrangement links TRBV4-1 to TRBJ2-7; 7 bases align to TRBD1. J was trimmed by 3 bases and V by 0 bases; bases with no gene match: 8. This CDR3 contains 16 residues. The germline gives CDR1 MGHRA, CDR2 YSYEKL. DNA for the CDR3: TGCGCCAGCAGCCAAGACCTTCGACAGGGAGACTACGAGCAGTACTTC. Protein product: CASSQDLRQGDYEQYF.

The table lists this clone with a count of one. The chain is built from TRBV29-1 and TRBJ2-7, with D uncertain. The CDR3 length is 14 residues. Trimming stripped 4 bases from V and 0 bases from J, with 13 bases between. Germline CDR1 SQVTM, CDR2 ANQGSEA. DNA of the CDR3: TGCAGCGTTGTTTCGATCTGGAGCTCCTACGAGCAGTACTTC. Amino acid sequence: CSVVSIWSSYEQYF.

This sequence joins TRBV25-1 and TRBJ2-5; 7 bases match TRBD2. V trimming: 2 bases; J trimming: 5 bases; junction bases outside the gene matches: 5. Per germline, CDR1 MGHDK and CDR2 SYGVNS. This CDR3 has 14 amino acids. CDR3 protein: CASSEGRARETQYF. The DNA for the CDR3 is TGTGCCAGCAGTGAAGGGAGGGCCCGGGAGACCCAGTACTTC. The complete variable domain, with remaining parts taken from reference TRBV25-1 and TRBJ2-5, reads EADIYQTPRYLVIGTGKKITLECSQTMGHDKMYWYQQDPGMELHLIHYSYGVNSTEKGDLSSESTVSRIRTEHFPLTLESARPSHTSQYLCASSEGRARETQYFGPGTRLLVL.

The chain combines TRBV7-9 with TRBJ2-7; the D gene is possibly TRBD1 (5 bases). This CDR3 is built from 15 residues. Trimming took off 4 bases at V and 0 bases at J, with 13 bases between the two ends. Germline V CDR1 and CDR2: SEHNR, FQNEAQ (reference sequence). The DNA of the CDR3 is TGTGCCAGCAGCTCACAGGCCGAGAGCTCCTACGAGCAGTACTTC. It specifies CASSSQAESSYEQYF.

This rearrangement joins TRBV6-4 to TRBJ2-3; D is perhaps TRBD1 or TRBD2 (5 bases each). The length of the CDR3 is 16 residues. Germline lookup yields CDR1 MRHNA and CDR2 SNTAGT. The V end lost 6 bases, the J end lost 4 bases, and 20 bases lay between the germline ends. CDR3 coding DNA: TGTGCCAGCAGCGACAATGTAGCCCAGGGAGCAGATACGCAGTATTTT. Translating it yields CASSDNVAQGADTQYF.

This clone appeared a few times. The chain carries TRBV29-1 and TRBJ1-1; D gene uncertain. This CDR3 comprises 15 residues. Between the trimmed V and J ends, which lost 3 bases and 7 bases, there was a span of 21 bases. Germline assignment: CDR1 SQVTM and CDR2 ANQGSEA. The CDR3 DNA is TGCAGCGTTGAGACTGGTGGTCAGGAGTTCCTTGAAGCTTTCTTT. This sequence encodes CSVETGGQEFLEAFF.

V and J are TRBV7-9 and TRBJ2-7, with D perhaps matching TRBD2 (5 bases). Germline CDR1 and CDR2: SEHNR and FQNEAQ (reference sequence). This CDR3 has 11 residues. With 4 bases removed from V and 9 bases from J, the gap between germline ends came to 10 bases. CDR3 coding DNA: TGTGCCAGCAGCTCGGACTCATGGCAGTACTTC. It specifies CASSSDSWQYF.

This chain connects TRBV28 to TRBJ2-6; D perhaps matches TRBD2 (5 bases). The CDR3 consists of 16 residues. V lost 8 bases and J 0 bases, leaving 14 bases between the germline ends. CDR1 and CDR2 from the germline V gene are MDHEN and SYDVKM. CDR3 sequence reads: CASVSGGRSGANVLTF. The CDR3 coding sequence is TGTGCCAGCGTTAGTGGAGGCCGCTCTGGGGCCAACGTCCTGACTTTC.

V usage is TRBV19 and J usage is TRBJ2-7; D may be TRBD1 (6 bases). Germline loops: CDR1 LNHDA, CDR2 SQIVND (reference sequence). This CDR3 is built from 14 residues. V was clipped by 3 bases and J by 2 bases, with 11 bases between them. CDR3 DNA: TGTGCCAGTAGTATCAGGGGAAGACCCTACGAGCAGTACTTC. As protein: CASSIRGRPYEQYF.

The chain carries TRBV6-6 and TRBJ2-7, with TRBD1 matching 9 bases. The CDR3 totals 13 residues. From germline, CDR1 is MNHNY and CDR2 SVGAGI (reference sequence). Trimming removed 3 bases from V and 6 bases from J; junction bases left unmatched: 3. CDR3 nucleotides: TGTGCCAGCAGTTATCTGGGACAGGGCGAGCAGTACTTC. This encodes CASSYLGQGEQYF.

The J gene is TRBJ1-4, the V gene TRBV6-5; 11 nucleotides align to TRBD1. Unmatched junction bases numbered 3, after V lost 5 bases and J lost 7 bases. The CDR3 spans 14 residues. The germline V gene has CDR1 MNHEY and CDR2 SVGAGI. Here the CDR3 DNA reads TGTGCCAGCAGTGAAGGGACAGGGGGTGAAAAACTGTTTTTT. It translates to CASSEGTGGEKLFF.

The gene calls are TRBV9 and TRBJ2-1; the match to TRBD1 covers 7 bases. The J segment lost 5 bases and the V segment lost 4 bases, leaving 6 bases of the junction unmatched. Germline V lookup: CDR1 SGDLS, CDR2 YYNGEE. CDR3 length: 14 residues. CDR3 in DNA: TGTGCCAGCAGCTCGCAAACAGGGGACAATGAGCAGTTCTTC. Translation gives CASSSQTGDNEQFF.

This sequence joins TRBV30 and TRBJ2-5; tentatively, D is TRBD1 (6 bases). Germline assignment: CDR1 GTSNPN and CDR2 SVGIG (reference sequence). The V and J ends lost 0 bases and 2 bases respectively, with 10 bases between them. The CDR3 consists of 14 residues. CDR3 DNA: TGTGCCTGGAGTGTACGGCAGGGGCAAGAGACCCAGTACTTC. It codes for CAWSVRQGQETQYF.

This clone was observed a few times. This same CDR3 is encoded by further DNA sequences in the sample. This rearrangement joins TRBV9 to TRBJ2-7; the D gene is possibly TRBD1 (5 bases). Trimming removed 2 bases from V and 5 bases from J, with 11 bases in between. Germline V gene sequence: CDR1 SGDLS, CDR2 YYNGEE. The CDR3 totals 13 residues. Here the CDR3 reads CASSVSWGNEQYF. CDR3 coding DNA: TGTGCCAGCAGCGTGAGTTGGGGCAACGAGCAGTACTTC.